These 26 T cell receptor beta chains were sequenced from one sample in a study of T cell responses to AZD1222 COVID-19 vaccine. TCRdb's copy holds only in-frame clones and misses some; the assay was immunoSEQ multiplex PCR. In the table there are some 130,000 clones, roughly nine tenths of which are singletons. Specimen: peripheral blood, collected on day 0 of AZD1222 vaccination. Every receptor here comes from an adult in good health.

The chain carries TRBV9 and TRBJ1-6; the D is unclear. The germline V gene has CDR1 SGDLS and CDR2 YYNGEE. The CDR3 is 13 amino acids. Between the trimmed V and J ends, which lost 0 bases and 6 bases, there was a span of 4 bases. The CDR3 nucleotides read TGTGCCAGCAGCGTAGAAGTTAATTCACCCCTCCACTTT. Its translation is CASSVEVNSPLHF.

The chain has TRBV7-8 and TRBJ2-7; a possible D gene is TRBD1 (6 bases). From germline, CDR1 is SGHVS and CDR2 FQNEAQ. Trimming removed 5 bases from V and 1 base from J, with 15 bases in between. This CDR3 has 15 amino acids. As DNA, the CDR3 is TGTGCCAGCAGCCCCATCGGACAGTGGTCCTACGAGCAGTACTTC. It yields the protein CASSPIGQWSYEQYF.

The genes are TRBV30 and TRBJ2-5, with 7 bases aligning to TRBD2. The CDR3 is 13 residues long. Germline CDR1 reads GTSNPN; CDR2 reads SVGIG (reference sequence). The J segment lost 5 bases and the V segment lost 8 bases, leaving 11 bases of the junction unmatched. The CDR3 sequence: CARQRSGEETQYF. In DNA, the CDR3 is TGTGCCCGCCAACGGAGCGGGGAGGAGACCCAGTACTTC.

The chain joins TRBV7-8 to TRBJ1-6, with TRBD1 as a possible D gene (6 bases). CDR3 length: 16 residues. CDR1 SGHVS and CDR2 FQNEAQ come from the germline V gene. The V and J ends lost 2 bases and 2 bases respectively, with 10 bases between them. The CDR3 here is CASSLLRDTYNSPLHF. In DNA, the CDR3 is TGTGCCAGCAGCTTATTGCGGGACACCTATAATTCACCCCTCCACTTT.

The gene calls are TRBV11-2 and TRBJ1-2, with 10 bases that match TRBD1. Germline V CDR1 and CDR2: SGHAT, FQNNGV. J was trimmed by 4 bases and V by 5 bases; bases with no gene match: 13. This CDR3 region has 17 residues. The CDR3 region is CASSPSETGTGVYGYTF. CDR3 nucleotide sequence: TGTGCCAGCAGCCCCAGTGAGACCGGGACAGGGGTCTATGGCTACACCTTC.

The genes are TRBV5-1 and TRBJ2-2, with D perhaps matching TRBD2 (6 bases). CDR3 length: 15 amino acids. V lost 7 bases and J 4 bases, leaving 17 bases between the germline ends. Germline V gives CDR1 SGHRS, CDR2 YFSETQ. The CDR3 is CASFSAPGGTGELFF. The DNA for the CDR3 is TGCGCCAGCTTTAGCGCTCCCGGGGGCACCGGGGAGCTGTTTTTT.

The chain joins TRBV24-1 to TRBJ2-5; TRBD2 agrees at 11 bases. Germline V gene data show CDR1 as KGHDR and CDR2 as SFDVKD. This CDR3 spans 15 amino acids. The ends lost 9 bases at V and 3 bases at J; junction bases unmatched: 8. The CDR3, as DNA: TGTGCCACCTCCCCGGGACTAGCGGAGGAAGAGACCCAGTACTTC. Translated: CATSPGLAEEETQYF.

The gene calls are TRBV23-1 and TRBJ2-3; D remains ambiguous. TRBV23-1 is identified as an open reading frame with a role that is uncertain. The CDR3 is 13 residues long. V was pared by 11 bases and J by 0 bases, with 12 bases between. CDR3: CAGAAASTDTQYF. DNA of the CDR3: TGCGCCGGCGCGGCGGCCAGCACAGATACGCAGTATTTT.

The chain carries TRBV12-3 or TRBV12-4 and TRBJ1-2; D uncertain. V shed 6 bases and J shed 8 bases, with 7 bases lying between them. The CDR3 extends over 10 amino acids. The CDR3 region has the DNA TGTGCCAGCAGCATAGGGGGCTACACCTTC. Protein product: CASSIGGYTF.

This rearrangement joins TRBV29-1 to TRBJ1-1, with D possibly matching TRBD1 (6 bases). The V end was cut by 6 bases, the J end by 2 bases, with 16 bases between. The CDR3 spans 14 residues. CDR1 is SQVTM and CDR2 is ANQGSEA in the germline V gene. The CDR3 is CSVSPDSLNTEAFF. The CDR3 DNA reads TGCAGCGTCTCTCCGGACAGCCTTAACACTGAAGCTTTCTTT.

The J gene is TRBJ2-7, the V gene TRBV29-1, with D possibly matching TRBD2 (6 bases). The CDR3 length is 13 residues. Trimming left V 6 bases short and J 2 bases short, with 14 bases between. Germline CDR1 is SQVTM and CDR2 is ANQGSEA. The CDR3 nucleotides read TGCAGCGTGACGTTAGCGGATACCTACGAGCAGTACTTC. It yields the protein CSVTLADTYEQYF.

As regards this clone: Other nucleotide sequences from this sample produce the same CDR3. V and J are TRBV9 and TRBJ1-1; D remains ambiguous. V was cut by 0 bases and J by 1 base, with 4 bases left in between. The V gene's germline CDR1 is SGDLS and CDR2 YYNGEE. This CDR3 is built from 13 residues. CDR3 protein: CASSVGSNTEAFF. As DNA, the CDR3 is TGTGCCAGCAGCGTAGGGTCGAACACTGAAGCTTTCTTT.

The chain has TRBV5-4 and TRBJ2-5; D uncertain. The germline CDR1 and CDR2 sequences are SGHNT and YYREEE (reference sequence). There are 14 residues in the CDR3. Trimming took 2 bases from V and 5 from J, leaving 13 bases between them. The CDR3 region has the DNA TGTGCCAGCAGCTTTGAACCTGCCGGGGAGACCCAGTACTTC. Its protein is CASSFEPAGETQYF.

This chain connects TRBV28 to TRBJ2-1; D is unclear. V was cut by 2 bases and J by 8 bases, with 10 bases left in between. There are 13 residues in the CDR3. Germline loops: CDR1 MDHEN, CDR2 SYDVKM. The CDR3 DNA reads TGTGCCAGCAGTTTAATGCCGAGCGATGAGCAGTTCTTC. Translated: CASSLMPSDEQFF. The complete variable domain, with remaining parts taken from reference TRBV28 and TRBJ2-1, reads DVKVTQSSRYLVKRTGEKVFLECVQDMDHENMFWYRQDPGLGLRLIYFSYDVKMKEKGDIPEGYSVSREKKERFSLILESASTNQTSMYLCASSLMPSDEQFFGPGTRLTVL.

The rearrangement uses TRBV7-9 and TRBJ2-5; 7 bases fit TRBD1. Trimming cost V 4 bases and J 5 bases; bases outside gene matches: 16. The CDR3 is made up of 17 amino acids. CDR1 and CDR2 from the germline V gene are SEHNR and FQNEAQ (reference sequence). Here the CDR3 DNA reads TGTGCCAGCAGCTACGTCTTAGGTCAGGGGGTGGGGGAGACCCAGTACTTC. Translated: CASSYVLGQGVGETQYF.

The chain has TRBV9 and TRBJ1-3, with D possibly matching TRBD1 (5 bases). This CDR3 region has 15 residues. The germline V gene encodes CDR1 SGDLS and CDR2 YYNGEE. Trimming shortened V by 3 bases and J by 2 bases, and 12 bases separated the two germline ends. The CDR3 DNA reads TGTGCCAGCAGCGGTGGGGGAGGGCCTGGAAACACCATATATTTT. Translated, it gives CASSGGGGPGNTIYF.

The V gene is TRBV7-3, the J gene TRBJ1-2, with 11 bases aligning to TRBD1. V dropped 5 bases and J dropped 2; count of bases not matched to a gene: 10. This CDR3 is 17 amino acids long. Germline CDR1 reads SGHTA; CDR2 reads FQGTGA. This CDR3 is CASSKNSGTGGNYGYTF. CDR3 DNA: TGTGCCAGCAGCAAAAATTCCGGGACAGGGGGGAACTATGGCTACACCTTC.

This rearrangement joins TRBV5-6 to TRBJ1-1, with D unresolved. The CDR3 spans 16 residues. V lost 6 bases and J 0 bases, leaving 18 bases between the germline ends. Germline V gives CDR1 SGHDT, CDR2 YYEEEE. The CDR3 protein is CASTPQAGWVNTEAFF. As DNA, the CDR3 is TGTGCCAGCACCCCGCAAGCGGGCTGGGTGAACACTGAAGCTTTCTTT.

The chain uses TRBV20-1 and TRBJ2-1, with D unresolved. The germline V gene has CDR1 DFQATT and CDR2 SNEGSKA (reference sequence). The CDR3 consists of 13 residues. The ends were cut back, 3 bases at V and 0 bases at J, with 6 bases in the middle. The CDR3 loop reads CSASTNSYNEQFF. In DNA, the CDR3 is TGCAGTGCTAGTACTAACTCCTACAATGAGCAGTTCTTC.

The chain couples TRBV5-6 to TRBJ1-6; D not resolved. From germline, CDR1 is SGHDT and CDR2 YYEEEE. Trimming stripped 2 bases from V and 10 bases from J, with 13 bases between. The CDR3 loop spans 14 amino acids. DNA of the CDR3: TGTGCCAGCAGCTTACCCGGCCGGGAATCACCCCTCCACTTT. Its protein product is CASSLPGRESPLHF.

The chain employs TRBV11-1 and TRBJ2-3; 7 nucleotides match TRBD1. Per the germline V gene, CDR1 is SGHAT and CDR2 is FQDESV (reference sequence). The CDR3 contains 16 residues. Trimming removed 6 bases from V and 1 base from J; junction bases left unmatched: 10. CDR3 bases: TGTGCCAGCAGTGTAAGAGGTCAGGGGGGCACAGATACGCAGTATTTT. This gives the protein CASSVRGQGGTDTQYF.

This chain links TRBV20-1 with TRBJ1-1; D uncertain. The CDR3 loop spans 13 amino acids. The V end was cut by 3 bases, the J end by 1 base, with 9 bases between. CDR1 and CDR2 (germline): DFQATT, SNEGSKA (reference sequence). The CDR3 reads CSASPTTNTEAFF. The CDR3, as DNA: TGCAGTGCTAGTCCCACCACGAACACTGAAGCTTTCTTT.

This rearrangement joins TRBV7-9 to TRBJ1-2; D may be TRBD1 (5 bases). Per the germline V gene, CDR1 is SEHNR and CDR2 is FQNEAQ (reference sequence). Trimming removed 3 bases at V and 3 bases at J, with 14 bases between. CDR3 length equals 15 residues. The CDR3 region has the DNA TGTGCCAGCAGCTTCGGAGAGCGGGGGTACTATGGCTACACCTTC. It specifies CASSFGERGYYGYTF.

V gene TRBV12-3 or TRBV12-4 combines with J gene TRBJ1-5; D gene ambiguous. V lost 2 bases and J 4 bases, leaving 6 bases between the germline ends. There are 13 residues in the CDR3. CDR3 coding DNA: TGTGCCAGCAGTTTACAGGTAAATCAGCCCCAGCATTTT. It translates to CASSLQVNQPQHF.

This chain connects TRBV24-1 to TRBJ2-1, with TRBD2 matching 7 bases. The CDR3 has 14 residues. J was trimmed by 4 bases and V by 5 bases; bases with no gene match: 4. CDR1 and CDR2 from the germline V gene are KGHDR and SFDVKD. CDR3 in DNA: TGTGCCACCAGTGGGGGGGGTAGTTACAATGAGCAGTTCTTC. As protein: CATSGGGSYNEQFF.

This chain links TRBV2 with TRBJ1-5; TRBD1 might be the D (6 bases). This CDR3 spans 14 amino acids. CDR1 is SNHLY and CDR2 is FYNNEI in the germline V gene. The ends were cut back, 3 bases at V and 7 bases at J, with 13 bases in the middle. This CDR3 is CASSETGARQPQHF. The CDR3 DNA reads as TGTGCCAGCAGTGAGACGGGGGCTCGGCAGCCCCAGCATTTT.